The clone carrying this T cell receptor beta chain was detected only a few times. Its antigen is not identified. MiXCR, run by TCRdb on the 5' RACE reads, gives a single entry per CDR3 protein. The table shows a few hundred thousand distinct CDR3 sequences, with under 14% occurring only once. The data stem from a study of T cells after yellow fever vaccination. Overall study results and limits: The CD4 and CD8 compartments had a small share of their clonotypes in common. A weaker secondary response peaked on day 5, the primary on day 15.

The source material was PBMCs, sampled on the day of the first yellow fever vaccination. The origin of this receptor is a man younger than 35 who received the YFV17D yellow fever vaccine.

For the CDR3, the DNA is TGTGCCAGCAGGTGGGGCCTAACCAGCGGGGGCCCCACCTACAATGAGCAGTTCTTC. Amino acid sequence: CASRWGLTSGGPTYNEQFF. The rearrangement uses TRBV2 and TRBJ2-1, with TRBD2 matching over 8 bases. Germline V gene lookup returns CDR1 SNHLY and CDR2 FYNNEI. The CDR3 spans 19 residues. V shed 6 bases and J 2 bases; nucleotides not matched to a gene: 18.